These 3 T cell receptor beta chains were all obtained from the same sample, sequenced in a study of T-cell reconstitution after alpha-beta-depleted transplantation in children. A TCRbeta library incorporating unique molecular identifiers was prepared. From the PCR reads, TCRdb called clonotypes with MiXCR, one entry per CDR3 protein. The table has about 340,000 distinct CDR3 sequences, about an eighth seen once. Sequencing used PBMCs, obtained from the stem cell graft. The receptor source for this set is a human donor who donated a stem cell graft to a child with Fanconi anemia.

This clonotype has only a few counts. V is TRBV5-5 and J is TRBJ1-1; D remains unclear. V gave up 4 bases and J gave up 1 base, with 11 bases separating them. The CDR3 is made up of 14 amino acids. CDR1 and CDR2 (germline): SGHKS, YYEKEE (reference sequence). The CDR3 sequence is CASSGASSNTEAFF. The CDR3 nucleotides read TGTGCCAGCAGCGGCGCTTCCTCGAACACTGAAGCTTTCTTT.

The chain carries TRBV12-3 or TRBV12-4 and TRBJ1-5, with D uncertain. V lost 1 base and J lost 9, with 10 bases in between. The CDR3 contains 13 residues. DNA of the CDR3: TGTGCCAGCAGTTTAGACCCTTGGGGGCCCCAGCATTTT. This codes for CASSLDPWGPQHF.

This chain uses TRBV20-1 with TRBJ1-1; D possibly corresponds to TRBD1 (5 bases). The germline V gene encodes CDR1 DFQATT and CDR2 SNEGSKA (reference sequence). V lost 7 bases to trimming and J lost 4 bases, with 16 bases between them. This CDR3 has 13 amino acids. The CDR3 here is CSGQGAKTTEAFF. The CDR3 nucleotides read TGCAGTGGCCAAGGGGCCAAAACCACTGAAGCTTTCTTT.